This T cell receptor beta chain was recovered during a study of blood T cell repertoires in COVID-19. As for the study in general: Acute and convalescent COVID-19 samples came from the United States, Italy and Spain.

Allocation to cohorts depended on clinical history reported by the participants. This CDR3 is 16 amino acids long. The germline V gene encodes CDR1 SNHLY and CDR2 FYNNEI. Trimming took off 5 bases at V and 2 bases at J, with 18 bases between the two ends. Clones were read by immunoSEQ multiplex PCR, and TCRdb kept only the in-frame ones, dropping some. The table shows hundreds of thousands of clones, with approximately 86% occurring only once. The clonotype was recovered from a woman between 25 and 40 years old with acute COVID-19. Sequencing was done on a sample of PBMCs or T cells enriched from blood (not recorded which). V usage is TRBV2 and J usage is TRBJ2-5; D possibly corresponds to TRBD1 (7 bases). CDR3 coding DNA: TGTGCCAGCAGTCGGCGGGACAGAAAGGGGCAAGAGACCCAGTACTTC. Its translation: CASSRRDRKGQETQYF.